This T cell receptor beta chain came from a study of identical twins. Unmatched junction bases numbered 8, after V lost 0 bases and J lost 9 bases. CDR3 size: 15 residues. TCRdb passed the 5' RACE reads through MiXCR, listing each CDR3 protein once. The sample lists about 730,000 distinct CDR3 sequences; approximately 22% were seen once. A further study also used this sample, focusing on T cells expressing NK-cell markers.

The rearrangement uses TRBV12-3 or TRBV12-4 and TRBJ2-1; TRBD2 aligns across 7 bases. This TCR derives from a woman under 30 in good health. The sample consisted of PBMCs. CDR3 in DNA: TGTGCCAGCAGTTTAGCGGGAGGGGCTTTGGCTGAGCAGTTCTTC. This translates into CASSLAGGALAEQFF.